This T cell receptor beta chain is from a study of T cells expressing NK-cell markers. TCRdb re-called the 5' RACE reads, yielding one record per CDR3 amino acid sequence without DNA. The sample data list fewer than 400,000 distinct CDR3 sequences. This CDR3 is built from 16 residues. The germline V gene has CDR1 SGHNT and CDR2 YYREEE (reference sequence). The gene calls are TRBV5-4 and TRBJ2-2; the TCRdb call, TRBD1, lacks DNA for checking. The source is a man between 18 and 69 years old in good health. What was sequenced was blood T cells: a sorted CD56 or NKG2C T cell subset, CD4+ or CD8+ T cells, or bulk PBMC T cells (not recorded which). CDR3 protein: CASSLAVGGQTGELFF.